This T cell receptor (beta chain) was observed in a study of a mutant IDH1 vaccine in newly diagnosed glioma. Study-level results: Induction of immune responses by the vaccine occurred in about 95% of patients.

Specified time point: week 23, last vaccination. All doses held 300 ug of mutant IDH1 20-mer peptide, with topical imiquimod. Those who donated had recent WHO grade 3 or 4 IDH1-mutant, ATRX-lost astrocytomas. For this clone: Its specificity is unknown.

Using immunoSEQ multiplex PCR, the repertoire was profiled, and TCRdb retains in-frame clones only, with some absent. Of roughly 76,000 clones listed, 85% are singletons. The CDR3 has 14 amino acids. The germline CDR1 and CDR2 sequences are SEHNR and FQNEAQ (reference sequence). Between the trimmed V and J ends, which lost 1 base and 0 bases, there was a span of 4 bases. The TCR sequence derives from a young man with glioma. Some clones in this sample may be carry-over from other donors' samples. V usage is TRBV7-9 and J usage is TRBJ1-3, with D unresolved. The source material was PBMCs, sampled from a glioma patient whose treatment included an IDH1 peptide vaccine. The CDR3 loop reads CASSLDGSGNTIYF. CDR3 nucleotides: TGTGCCAGCAGCTTAGATGGCTCTGGAAACACCATATATTTT.